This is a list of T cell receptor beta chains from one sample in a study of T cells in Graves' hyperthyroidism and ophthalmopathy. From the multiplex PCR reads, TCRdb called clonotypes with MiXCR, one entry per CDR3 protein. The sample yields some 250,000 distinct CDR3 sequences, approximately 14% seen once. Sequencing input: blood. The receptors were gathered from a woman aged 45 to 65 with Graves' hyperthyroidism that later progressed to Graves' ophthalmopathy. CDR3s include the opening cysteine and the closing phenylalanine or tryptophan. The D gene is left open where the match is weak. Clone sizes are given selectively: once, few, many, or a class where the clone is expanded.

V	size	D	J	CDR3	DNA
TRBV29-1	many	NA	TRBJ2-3	CSVGGGYSKPSTDTQYF	TGCAGCGTTGGGGGGGGCTACTCGAAGCCTAGCACAGATACGCAGTATTTT
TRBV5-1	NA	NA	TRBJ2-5	CASSLVRAEGYQETQYF	TGCGCCAGCAGCTTGGTGAGGGCCGAGGGGTACCAAGAGACCCAGTACTTC
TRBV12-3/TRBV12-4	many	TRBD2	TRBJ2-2	CASRVLAGGTGELFF	TGTGCCAGCAGAGTCCTAGCGGGGGGCACCGGGGAGCTGTTTTTT
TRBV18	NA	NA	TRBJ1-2	CASSPFYEEGRGYTF	TGTGCCAGCTCACCTTTTTATGAGGAGGGCCGCGGCTACACCTTC
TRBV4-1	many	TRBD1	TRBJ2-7	CASSQTGVEEQYF	TGCGCCAGCAGCCAGACAGGGGTGGAGGAGCAGTACTTC
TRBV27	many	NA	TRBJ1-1	CATLGPGTNTEAFF	TGTGCCACCCTGGGCCCCGGGACGAACACTGAAGCTTTCTTT
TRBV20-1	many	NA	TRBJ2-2	CSANGGSTGELFF	TGCAGTGCTAACGGGGGCAGCACCGGGGAGCTGTTTTTT
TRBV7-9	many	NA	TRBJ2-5	CASPHGRAGQETQYF	TGTGCCAGCCCACATGGCAGGGCTGGGCAAGAGACCCAGTACTTC
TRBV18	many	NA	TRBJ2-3	CASSTRDTQYF	TGTGCCAGCTCCACTCGCGATACGCAGTATTTT
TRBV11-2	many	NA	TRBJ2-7	CASSLRRTGEQYF	TGTGCCAGCAGCTTACGGAGAACGGGCGAGCAGTACTTC
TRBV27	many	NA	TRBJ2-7	CASSFSRSSYEQYF	TGTGCCAGCAGTTTTTCCAGAAGCTCCTACGAGCAGTACTTC
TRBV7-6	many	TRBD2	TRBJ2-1	CASSLAGGSEQFF	TGTGCCAGCAGCTTAGCGGGAGGGAGCGAGCAGTTCTTC
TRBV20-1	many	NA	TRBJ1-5	CSGGPPGGNQPQHF	TGCAGTGGAGGCCCTCCTGGGGGCAATCAGCCCCAGCATTTT
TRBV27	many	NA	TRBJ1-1	CASREGGNTEAFF	TGTGCCAGCAGAGAGGGGGGGAACACTGAAGCTTTCTTT
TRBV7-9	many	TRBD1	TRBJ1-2	CASSFGQASYGYTF	TGTGCCAGCAGCTTTGGACAGGCGAGCTATGGCTACACCTTC
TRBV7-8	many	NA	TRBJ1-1	CASSYRPAMNTEAFF	TGTGCCAGCAGCTACAGGCCTGCAATGAACACTGAAGCTTTCTTT
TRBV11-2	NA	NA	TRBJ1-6	CASSLSASSYNSPLHF	TGTGCCAGCAGCTTATCCGCAAGCTCCTATAATTCACCCCTCCACTTT
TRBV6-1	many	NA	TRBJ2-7	CASSPGLPYEQYF	TGTGCCAGCAGCCCCGGACTCCCTTATGAGCAGTACTTC
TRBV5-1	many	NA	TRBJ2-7	CASSLDPFTYEQYF	TGCGCCAGCAGCTTGGACCCGTTCACTTACGAGCAGTACTTC
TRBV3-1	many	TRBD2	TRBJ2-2	CASSPQREELFF	TGTGCCAGCAGCCCCCAGCGGGAGGAGCTGTTTTTT
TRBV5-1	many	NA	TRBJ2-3	CASSQRADLRGTQYF	TGCGCCAGCAGCCAAAGGGCAGACCTGCGGGGTACGCAGTATTTT
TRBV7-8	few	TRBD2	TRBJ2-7	CASSSRTSGSPYEQYF	TGTGCCAGCAGCTCGCGGACTAGCGGGAGTCCGTACGAGCAGTACTTC
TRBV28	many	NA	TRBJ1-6	CAFKGSSYNSPLHF	TGTGCCTTCAAGGGGAGCTCCTATAATTCACCCCTCCACTTT
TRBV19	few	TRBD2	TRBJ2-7	CASSMLPYLAGGPYEQYF	TGTGCCAGTAGTATGCTCCCCTATCTAGCGGGAGGGCCCTACGAGCAGTACTTC
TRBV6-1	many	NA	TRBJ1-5	CASKEGLYSNQPQHF	TGTGCCAGCAAGGAGGGACTATATAGCAATCAGCCCCAGCATTTT
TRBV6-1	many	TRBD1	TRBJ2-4	CASTRQGVGAKNIQYF	TGTGCCAGCACCCGCCAGGGGGTAGGGGCCAAAAACATTCAGTACTTC
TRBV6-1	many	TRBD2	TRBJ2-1	CASSETSGSWSRNEQFF	TGTGCCAGCAGTGAGACTAGCGGGAGTTGGAGTAGGAATGAGCAGTTCTTC
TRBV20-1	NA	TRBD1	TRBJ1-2	CSARELRGRLYGYTF	TGCAGTGCTAGAGAACTCAGGGGGCGCCTATATGGCTACACCTTC
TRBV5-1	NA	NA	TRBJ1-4	CASSLGPSHEKLFF	TGCGCCAGCAGCTTGGGTCCCTCCCATGAAAAACTGTTTTTT
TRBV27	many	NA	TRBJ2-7	CASSPAMVYEQYF	TGTGCCAGCAGTCCCGCAATGGTCTACGAGCAGTACTTC
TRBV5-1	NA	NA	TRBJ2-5	CASSGGTVHGETQYF	TGCGCCAGCAGCGGGGGGACAGTTCATGGAGAGACCCAGTACTTC
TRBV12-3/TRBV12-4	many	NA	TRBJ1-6	CASSLAWGTNSPLHF	TGTGCCAGCAGTTTAGCGTGGGGGACCAATTCACCCCTCCACTTT
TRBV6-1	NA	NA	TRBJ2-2	CASRVAGLTGELFF	TGTGCCAGCCGAGTAGCAGGTCTGACCGGGGAGCTGTTTTTT
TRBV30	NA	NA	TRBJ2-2	CAWGSGGANTGELFF	TGTGCCTGGGGTAGCGGAGGCGCGAACACCGGGGAGCTGTTTTTT
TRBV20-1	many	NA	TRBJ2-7	CSARDPISGEPYEQYF	TGCAGTGCTAGAGATCCAATTAGCGGAGAGCCCTACGAGCAGTACTTC
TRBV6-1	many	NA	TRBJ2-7	CASTSGSIYEQYF	TGTGCCAGCACCAGTGGAAGTATCTACGAGCAGTACTTC
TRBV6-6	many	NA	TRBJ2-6	CASSYSSGWAGANVLTF	TGTGCCAGCAGTTACTCGTCCGGGTGGGCTGGGGCCAACGTCCTGACTTTC
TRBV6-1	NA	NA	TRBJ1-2	CASKDGYDGYTF	TGTGCCAGCAAGGACGGATACGATGGCTACACCTTC
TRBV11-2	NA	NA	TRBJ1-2	CASSSFSRGGNGYTF	TGTGCCAGCAGCTCTTTTTCCAGGGGAGGCAATGGCTACACCTTC